The sequence of this TCR beta chain was determined in a study of beta chain features in type 1 diabetes. Since all of the isolated RNA was reverse transcribed, expressed TCRB transcripts were what got sequenced. The protocol was immunoSEQ multiplex PCR, while the TCRdb copy is restricted to in-frame clones and leaves out a portion. The sample carries under 950,000 clones, around a sixth recorded once. This clone turned up a few times. Its matching antigen is unknown. V gave up 2 bases and J gave up 6 bases, with 11 bases separating them. The CDR3 runs to 14 residues. CDR1 and CDR2 (germline): MGHRA, YSYEKL. Findings and limits, study-wide: Shortening of TCRB CDR3s, moderate but significant, appeared in all four CD4+ subsets of Type 1 diabetes patients.

Sequenced material: naive CD4+ T cells from blood. The rearrangement links TRBV4-1 to TRBJ2-1; D unclear. The clonotype comes from a woman aged 18-30 years in good health. For the CDR3, the DNA is TGCGCCAGCAGCCAATCCGCAACCCGCAATGAGCAGTTCTTC. Its translation: CASSQSATRNEQFF.